The 27 T cell receptor beta chains given below trace back to one sample, sequenced in a study of blood T cell repertoires in COVID-19. Method: immunoSEQ multiplex PCR; TCRdb's copy keeps in-frame clones and lacks some. The sample carries hundreds of thousands of clones, around 83% recorded once. The material sequenced was peripheral blood. The origin of the receptors is a woman aged 50 to 60 with acute or convalescent COVID-19.

The genes are TRBV5-4 and TRBJ2-3; D is unresolved. The CDR3 has 13 amino acids. The V end lost 0 bases, the J end lost 5 bases, and 7 bases lay between the germline ends. Germline V lookup: CDR1 SGHNT, CDR2 YYREEE (reference sequence). The CDR3 DNA is TGTGCCAGCAGCTTGGCCCCGCGAGATACGCAGTATTTT. Amino acid sequence: CASSLAPRDTQYF. Full variable domain (rest looked up from reference TRBV5-4 and TRBJ2-3): ETGVTQSPTHLIKTRGQQVTLRCSSQSGHNTVSWYQQALGQGPQFIFQYYREEENGRGNFPPRFSGLQFPNYSSELNVNALELDDSALYLCASSLAPRDTQYFGPGTRLTVL.

The rearrangement links TRBV6-5 to TRBJ1-1; TRBD1 matches 7 bases. There are 13 residues in the CDR3. Looked up from germline, CDR1 is MNHEY and CDR2 is SVGAGI. V gave up 8 bases and J gave up 5 bases; unmatched junction bases: 8. CDR3 in DNA: TGTGCCAGCTCCCGACAGGGTCTAACTGAAGCTTTCTTT. Translating gives CASSRQGLTEAFF.

This clone has a single count. The V and J genes are TRBV28 and TRBJ1-4, with D tentatively TRBD1 (5 bases). The CDR3 covers 15 residues. From germline, CDR1 is MDHEN and CDR2 SYDVKM. The germline V and J ends were trimmed by 7 bases and 3 bases, with 15 bases remaining between them. The CDR3 DNA reads TGTGCCAGCAACGATCCCGGGGGGGCTAATGAAAAACTGTTTTTT. This encodes CASNDPGGANEKLFF.

V gene TRBV18 combines with J gene TRBJ1-5; tentative D call: TRBD1 (5 bases). This CDR3 has 15 amino acids. Germline V lookup: CDR1 KGHSH, CDR2 LQKENI. Trimming pared 3 bases from V and 4 bases from J, leaving 13 bases between. CDR3 DNA: TGTGCCAGCTCACCGGCGGGGGTCCGAAATCAGCCCCAGCATTTT. The encoded protein is CASSPAGVRNQPQHF.

The CDR3 here is CASSSTGGTGYTF. The CDR3 DNA is TGTGCCAGCAGTTCAACAGGGGGGACTGGCTACACCTTC. The rearrangement joins TRBV27 to TRBJ1-2; 8 nucleotides agree with TRBD1. The CDR3 is made up of 13 amino acids. V dropped 4 bases and J dropped 7; count of bases not matched to a gene: 5. The germline V gene encodes CDR1 MNHEY and CDR2 SMNVEV (reference sequence).

This clone was seen only once. V is TRBV9 and J is TRBJ1-2; TRBD1 matches 8 bases. The trim removed 8 bases at V and 4 bases at J, leaving 13 bases unmatched. This CDR3 spans 15 amino acids. Germline V lookup: CDR1 SGDLS, CDR2 YYNGEE. Here the CDR3 reads CASTHPGGIRYGYTF. The CDR3 DNA follows: TGTGCCAGTACCCACCCAGGGGGCATTCGCTATGGCTACACCTTC.

This clone was counted once. The gene calls are TRBV28 and TRBJ2-6; a weak D match, TRBD1 (6 bases). CDR1 is MDHEN, CDR2 SYDVKM, per germline. The CDR3 loop spans 16 amino acids. Between the trimmed V and J ends, which lost 5 bases and 2 bases, there was a span of 13 bases. The CDR3 nucleotides are TGTGCCAGCAGTCTACAGGGCGCTGCTGGGGCCAACGTCCTGACTTTC. Translating it yields CASSLQGAAGANVLTF.

J is TRBJ2-7 and V is TRBV2, with TRBD2 identical over 7 bases. Unmatched junction bases numbered 3, after V lost 2 bases and J lost 2 bases. The CDR3 covers 14 residues. Looked up from germline, CDR1 is SNHLY and CDR2 is FYNNEI. The CDR3 DNA follows: TGTGCCAGCAGTGAACTCCTAGCGGCCTACGAGCAGTACTTC. Translating it yields CASSELLAAYEQYF.

The rearrangement joins TRBV7-9 to TRBJ2-1; D gene unclear. Germline CDR1 SEHNR, CDR2 FQNEAQ (reference sequence). V was clipped by 1 base and J by 5 bases, with 9 bases between them. The CDR3 consists of 14 residues. CDR3 DNA sequence: TGTGCCAGCAGCTTAGGACTTTCCGACAATGAGCAGTTCTTC. As protein: CASSLGLSDNEQFF.

The chain recombines TRBV27 with TRBJ1-1; TRBD1 is a possible D gene (5 bases). Germline CDR1 and CDR2: MNHEY and SMNVEV (reference sequence). V shed 8 bases and J shed 1 base, with 14 bases lying between them. This CDR3 spans 14 amino acids. CDR3 DNA: TGTGCCAGCCGGAGGGGCACTGAGAACACTGAAGCTTTCTTT. Amino acid sequence: CASRRGTENTEAFF.

The chain combines TRBV9 with TRBJ1-4; tentative D call: TRBD1 (6 bases). V shed 3 bases and J shed 2 bases, with 8 bases lying between them. Per the germline V gene, CDR1 is SGDLS and CDR2 is YYNGEE. This CDR3 has 14 amino acids. CDR3 residues: CASSAGATNEKLFF. For the CDR3, the DNA is TGTGCCAGCAGCGCAGGGGCCACTAATGAAAAACTGTTTTTT.

The chain uses TRBV29-1 and TRBJ1-1, with 8 bases that match TRBD1. With 7 bases clipped from V and 4 bases from J, the junction kept 8 bases outside the gene matches. The CDR3 covers 13 residues. Germline V gene sequence: CDR1 SQVTM, CDR2 ANQGSEA. As DNA, the CDR3 is TGCAGCGCTGGACAGGGATGGGGCACTGAAGCTTTCTTT. Residues: CSAGQGWGTEAFF.

This chain links TRBV29-1 with TRBJ1-5; 7 bases match TRBD1. The V segment lost 6 bases and the J segment 2 bases; nucleotides outside the gene matches: 4. The germline V gene has CDR1 SQVTM and CDR2 ANQGSEA. The CDR3 runs to 13 residues. The DNA for the CDR3 is TGCAGCGTGGCAACAGGGGGCAATCAGCCCCAGCATTTT. It is translated as CSVATGGNQPQHF.

This clone came up once. The V and J genes are TRBV5-4 and TRBJ2-6; 7 bases agree with TRBD1. The germline V gene encodes CDR1 SGHNT and CDR2 YYREEE (reference sequence). V shed 3 bases, J shed 0 bases, and the junction held 9 bases outside the gene matches. The CDR3 length is 18 residues. The CDR3 nucleotides read TGTGCCAGCAGCTCAAGACAGGGATTAAGCTCTGGGGCCAACGTCCTGACTTTC. Translated: CASSSRQGLSSGANVLTF.

This chain uses TRBV6-5 with TRBJ1-1; D remains unclear. V gave up 5 bases and J gave up 4 bases, with 17 bases separating them. CDR1 is MNHEY, CDR2 SVGAGI, per germline. CDR3 length: 15 amino acids. Here the CDR3 reads CASSTTPPARTEAFF. CDR3 bases: TGTGCCAGCAGTACGACACCCCCGGCCCGCACTGAAGCTTTCTTT.

The rearrangement uses TRBV5-5 and TRBJ1-2, with a weak D call TRBD1 (5 bases). In germline, CDR1 is SGHKS, CDR2 YYEKEE (reference sequence). The CDR3 runs to 19 residues. Trimming stripped 0 bases from V and 0 bases from J, with 21 bases between. The CDR3, as DNA: TGTGCCAGCAGCTTGGGGCCGGACATCGGGCGATTCCCTAACTATGGCTACACCTTC. Its protein product is CASSLGPDIGRFPNYGYTF.

The V call is TRBV6-1, the J call TRBJ2-5, with 11 positions matching TRBD2. V lost 0 bases and J lost 5; bases outside the gene matches: 14. Germline CDR1 reads MNHNS; CDR2 reads SASEGT. The CDR3 covers 19 residues. This chain's CDR3 is CASSEALTSGIYPGETQYF. CDR3 DNA: TGTGCCAGCAGTGAAGCGCTGACTAGCGGGATCTATCCTGGGGAGACCCAGTACTTC.

This chain joins TRBV24-1 and TRBJ2-7; D remains ambiguous. V shed 5 bases and J shed 0 bases, with 7 bases lying between them. Germline V gene data show CDR1 as KGHDR and CDR2 as SFDVKD. CDR3 length: 13 residues. CDR3 in DNA: TGTGCCACCAGTGCCACAGCCTCCTACGAGCAGTACTTC. It specifies CATSATASYEQYF.

V and J are TRBV29-1 and TRBJ1-2; 8 bases are a match to TRBD1. CDR1 is SQVTM and CDR2 is ANQGSEA in the germline V gene. V shed 5 bases and J 8 bases; nucleotides not matched to a gene: 13. There are 14 residues in the CDR3. DNA for the CDR3: TGCAGCGTTATGGAGGACAGGGAGGGGGACGGCTACACCTTC. Protein product: CSVMEDREGDGYTF.

The chain links TRBV6-1 to TRBJ1-5; 7 bases fit TRBD1. The CDR3 is 15 amino acids. Unmatched junction bases numbered 12, after V lost 2 bases and J lost 11 bases. Germline loops: CDR1 MNHNS, CDR2 SASEGT. The CDR3 DNA reads as TGTGCCAGCAGTGAACTGACAGGGAGCCTTGGGGCCCAGCATTTT. As protein: CASSELTGSLGAQHF.

The chain joins TRBV5-1 to TRBJ1-1; D is possibly TRBD1 (5 bases). The germline V gene has CDR1 SGHRS and CDR2 YFSETQ. The V end lost 4 bases, the J end lost 5 bases, and 21 bases lay between the germline ends. The CDR3 has 16 amino acids. This chain's CDR3 is CASSRMPHQGLTEAFF. The CDR3 nucleotides are TGCGCCAGCAGCCGTATGCCCCATCAGGGCTTAACTGAAGCTTTCTTT.

This clone occurred a few times. V and J are TRBV30 and TRBJ1-3, with D possibly matching TRBD1 (5 bases). The CDR3 has 12 amino acids. The germline gives CDR1 GTSNPN, CDR2 SVGIG (reference sequence). The V end was cut by 5 bases, the J end by 9 bases, with 14 bases between. CDR3 protein: CAWSRGGGTIYF. The DNA of the CDR3 is TGTGCCTGGTCGAGGGGAGGAGGCACCATATATTTT.

The chain combines TRBV27 with TRBJ1-4; possible D gene TRBD1, 6 bases. Per germline, CDR1 MNHEY and CDR2 SMNVEV (reference sequence). The ends were cut back, 4 bases at V and 1 base at J, with 13 bases in the middle. The CDR3 is 16 amino acids. Written as DNA, the CDR3 is TGTGCCAGCAGTTCCGGACAGACATTAACTAATGAAAAACTGTTTTTT. Encoded protein: CASSSGQTLTNEKLFF.

In this sample, this clone turned up once. The chain couples TRBV9 to TRBJ1-2; the match to TRBD1 covers 7 bases. Per germline, CDR1 SGDLS and CDR2 YYNGEE. Losses at the gene ends were 3 bases for V and 1 base for J; bases not matched to a gene: 6. CDR3 size: 15 residues. For the CDR3, the DNA is TGTGCCAGCAGCGCCGGGACAGATTATAACTATGGCTACACCTTC. This encodes CASSAGTDYNYGYTF. The variable domain in full, with the rest retrieved from reference TRBV9 and TRBJ1-2, is DSGVTQTPKHLITATGQRVTLRCSPRSGDLSVYWYQQSLDQGLQFLIQYYNGEERAKGNILERFSAQQFPDLHSELNLSSLELGDSALYFCASSAGTDYNYGYTFGSGTRLTVV.

This clone has only one observation. This chain uses TRBV5-1 with TRBJ2-1; tentative D call: TRBD1 (6 bases). Germline values: CDR1 SGHRS, CDR2 YFSETQ. The CDR3 sequence is 15 residues long. V dropped 0 bases and J dropped 12 bases, with 19 bases sitting between them. CDR3 amino acids: CASSLGGSTGQGQFF. CDR3 nucleotides: TGCGCCAGCAGCTTGGGGGGGTCAACAGGGCAAGGGCAGTTCTTC. The full variable domain, completed using reference TRBV5-1 and TRBJ2-1, is KAGVTQTPRYLIKTRGQQVTLSCSPISGHRSVSWYQQTPGQGLQFLFEYFSETQRNKGNFPGRFSGRQFSNSRSEMNVSTLELGDSALYLCASSLGGSTGQGQFFGPGTRLTVL.

This clone appeared a single time. The V and J genes are TRBV5-6 and TRBJ1-5, with 7 bases matching TRBD1. The CDR3 runs 16 residues. Germline V lookup: CDR1 SGHDT, CDR2 YYEEEE. Trimming removed 5 bases from V and 1 base from J; junction bases left unmatched: 9. In DNA, the CDR3 is TGTGCCAGCAGTAGATCACAGGGGAGGAGCAATCAGCCCCAGCATTTT. Its translation: CASSRSQGRSNQPQHF.

This clone showed up just a few times. The CDR3 sequence: CASSLVGAYEQYF. The CDR3 DNA reads as TGTGCCAGCAGCCTAGTGGGAGCCTACGAGCAGTACTTC. This chain joins TRBV11-2 and TRBJ2-7; TRBD2 might be the D (5 bases). The germline V and J ends were trimmed by 5 bases and 2 bases, with 10 bases remaining between them. This CDR3 comprises 13 residues. From germline, CDR1 is SGHAT and CDR2 FQNNGV.